This T cell receptor (beta chain) was recorded in a study of T cells in Graves' hyperthyroidism and ophthalmopathy. Study conclusions and caveats: Stable hyperthyroidism was separated from ophthalmopathy by a model based on 13 V-J features.

This clonotype was detected only a few times. The antigen is not known. The V end lost 6 bases, the J end lost 5 bases, and 10 bases lay between the germline ends. Germline assignment: CDR1 MDHEN and CDR2 SYDVKM. This CDR3 region has 12 residues. Authors of the study amplified TCR beta CDR3 regions from RNA transcripts. The HTBI primer set drove a first-round RT-PCR of the TCR CDR3. Using its own MiXCR run on the multiplex PCR reads, TCRdb lists one record per CDR3 protein. The sample includes 600,000 or so distinct CDR3 sequences, approximately 14% of them seen just once. The chain recombines TRBV28 with TRBJ1-1; D unclear. The sample comprised blood. This TCR came from a woman in her 50s with Graves' ophthalmopathy. In DNA, the CDR3 is TGTGCCAGCAGGTCAGAAGGGACTGAAGCTTTCTTT. This encodes CASRSEGTEAFF.